This T cell receptor (beta chain) was identified during a study of OX40 agonist ivuxolimab in advanced cancers. The germline V gene has CDR1 SGDLS and CDR2 YYNGEE. After removal of 3 bases from V and 4 bases from J, the junction contained 3 bases not matched to a gene. The CDR3 contains 14 residues. Assay used: immunoSEQ multiplex PCR; TCRdb lists only in-frame clones, some missing. The sample contains over 25,000 clones, roughly 90% of which appear only once. This receptor was obtained from an adult with an advanced solid tumor such as melanoma, head and neck, liver or kidney cancer. The specimen was CD4+ or CD8+ T cells sorted from blood, collected in a trial of the OX40 agonist ivuxolimab. The chain employs TRBV9 and TRBJ2-1; TRBD1 matches at 8 bases. The CDR3 region is CASSGQGAYNEQFF. The CDR3 nucleotides are TGTGCCAGCAGCGGGCAGGGGGCGTACAATGAGCAGTTCTTC. Full variable domain (rest looked up from reference TRBV9 and TRBJ2-1): DSGVTQTPKHLITATGQRVTLRCSPRSGDLSVYWYQQSLDQGLQFLIQYYNGEERAKGNILERFSAQQFPDLHSELNLSSLELGDSALYFCASSGQGAYNEQFFGPGTRLTVL.